Each of the 23 T cell receptor beta chains below was sequenced from the same sample in a study of control samples from healthy donors and cancer patients (TCRdb year 2020). The library was made by the immunoSEQ multiplex PCR assay. TCRdb provides this immuneACCESS table in a form limited to in-frame rearrangements. Some clones are lacking; in checked studies, under half of them reflect an unresolved V gene, and why the rest are absent is not known. This sample comprises 85,000 to 95,000 clones, 88% of them detected only once. The ten largest account for 13% to 15% of the sample. The material sequenced was blood. Every receptor here comes from a woman in her 70s in good health.

V and J are TRBV13 and TRBJ1-4; maybe TRBD1 (5 bases). The germline V and J ends were trimmed by 2 bases and 2 bases, with 15 bases remaining between them. In germline, CDR1 is PRHDT, CDR2 FYEKMQ (reference sequence). This CDR3 is 17 amino acids long. The CDR3, as DNA: TGTGCCAGCAGCTTAAGGGTGGCAGGGACGACTAATGAAAAACTGTTTTTT. This encodes CASSLRVAGTTNEKLFF.

The rearrangement links TRBV2 to TRBJ2-1, with D perhaps TRBD2 (6 bases). The CDR3 length is 14 residues. V was clipped by 4 bases and J by 7 bases, with 14 bases between them. Germline assignment: CDR1 SNHLY and CDR2 FYNNEI. CDR3 region: CASSVLAPTNEQFF. The CDR3 nucleotides read TGTGCCAGCAGTGTACTAGCTCCAACGAATGAGCAGTTCTTC. The full variable domain, in which reference TRBV2 and TRBJ2-1 provide the parts outside the CDR3, is EPEVTQTPSHQVTQMGQEVILRCVPISNHLYFYWYRQILGQKVEFLVSFYNNEISEKSEIFDDQFSVERPDGSNFTLKIRSTKLEDSAMYFCASSVLAPTNEQFFGPGTRLTVL.

This clone was detected once. The genes are TRBV6-6 and TRBJ1-1; weak D call: TRBD1 (5 bases). V was pared by 0 bases and J by 5 bases, with 10 bases between. The CDR3 has 14 amino acids. Germline CDR1 MNHNY, CDR2 SVGAGI (reference sequence). The CDR3 sequence is CASSYSPGSTEAFF. DNA of the CDR3: TGTGCCAGCAGTTACTCCCCAGGGAGTACTGAAGCTTTCTTT.

The rearrangement uses TRBV19 and TRBJ1-1, with D perhaps TRBD1 (6 bases). This CDR3 has 13 amino acids. V was shortened by 6 bases and J by 6 bases, with 14 bases between the two germline ends. Germline CDR1 LNHDA, CDR2 SQIVND (reference sequence). The DNA of the CDR3 is TGTGCCAGTAGCCCTCGGGGGGCAGCTGAAGCTTTCTTT. Translating gives CASSPRGAAEAFF.

The genes are TRBV6-2 or TRBV6-3 and TRBJ1-6; 9 nucleotides align to TRBD1. Germline loops: CDR1 MNHEY, CDR2 SVGEGT. The length of the CDR3 is 18 residues. Losses at the gene ends were 5 bases for V and 3 bases for J; bases not matched to a gene: 11. The CDR3 is CASSRAGTGSYYNSPLHF. CDR3 nucleotide sequence: TGTGCCAGCAGTCGCGCCGGGACAGGGTCGTACTATAATTCACCCCTCCACTTT.

The CDR3 nucleotides read TGTGCCAGCAGCCCCACTACAAAAAAACATAGCAATCAGCCCCAGCATTTT. This translates into CASSPTTKKHSNQPQHF. This chain links TRBV21-1 with TRBJ1-5. TRBV21-1 is described as a pseudogene. The CDR3 length is 17 residues.

This chain joins TRBV18 and TRBJ1-1; 10 nucleotides align to TRBD1. The junction had 13 bases not matched to a gene; V was cut back by 9 bases and J by 3 bases. Germline lookup yields CDR1 KGHSH and CDR2 LQKENI. This CDR3 has 16 residues. CDR3 protein: CASRGQGGRADTEAFF. The CDR3 DNA is TGTGCCAGTAGAGGACAGGGGGGTCGCGCCGACACTGAAGCTTTCTTT.

V usage is TRBV10-3 and J usage is TRBJ1-1; perhaps TRBD1 as D (5 bases). Trimming took 0 bases from V and 5 from J, leaving 16 bases between them. Germline CDR1 ENHRY, CDR2 SYGVKD. There are 16 residues in the CDR3. For the CDR3, the DNA is TGTGCCATCAGTGAGTCGGGAGGGACGGTGGGAACTGAAGCTTTCTTT. It encodes CAISESGGTVGTEAFF.

V and J are TRBV10-1 and TRBJ1-1; 8 bases are a match to TRBD1. Unmatched junction bases numbered 11, after V lost 6 bases and J lost 8 bases. The CDR3 is 14 amino acids. Germline loops: CDR1 WNHNN, CDR2 SYGVQD (reference sequence). The CDR3 loop is CASSNRGAFAEAFF. The CDR3 nucleotides read TGCGCCAGCAGCAACAGGGGGGCCTTCGCGGAAGCTTTCTTT.

The chain carries TRBV7-9 and TRBJ1-6; 9 bases fit TRBD1. V shed 5 bases, J shed 9 bases, and the junction held 11 bases outside the gene matches. Germline V gene sequence: CDR1 SEHNR, CDR2 FQNEAQ (reference sequence). The CDR3 spans 16 residues. The CDR3 loop is CASSLNTGTGTSPLHF. The DNA of the CDR3 is TGTGCCAGCAGCCTAAATACCGGGACAGGGACTTCACCCCTCCACTTT.

The gene calls are TRBV5-6 and TRBJ1-1, with unresolved D. This CDR3 spans 14 amino acids. V gave up 0 bases and J gave up 4 bases, with 10 bases separating them. The germline V gene has CDR1 SGHDT and CDR2 YYEEEE. CDR3 nucleotide sequence: TGTGCCAGCAGCTTGGACATCCAGAGCACTGAAGCTTTCTTT. Encoded protein: CASSLDIQSTEAFF.

The chain has TRBV12-3 or TRBV12-4 and TRBJ1-1, with 7 bases fitting TRBD1. The CDR3 spans 13 residues. With 7 bases clipped from V and 0 bases from J, the junction kept 2 bases outside the gene matches. CDR3: CASKDRLNTEAFF. The CDR3 nucleotides are TGTGCCAGCAAGGACAGGTTGAACACTGAAGCTTTCTTT.

This chain joins TRBV27 and TRBJ2-1; 9 bases fit TRBD2. This CDR3 region has 18 residues. Germline V gives CDR1 MNHEY, CDR2 SMNVEV (reference sequence). V was pared by 3 bases and J by 5 bases, with 14 bases of the junction left unmatched. CDR3 sequence: CASSLLGGFSGSHNEQFF. In DNA, the CDR3 is TGTGCCAGCAGTTTGCTTGGAGGGTTTAGCGGGAGCCACAATGAGCAGTTCTTC.

The rearrangement joins TRBV19 to TRBJ2-1, with D possibly being TRBD1 or TRBD2 (5 bases each). CDR1 and CDR2 (germline): LNHDA, SQIVND (reference sequence). V dropped 5 bases and J dropped 7 bases, with 9 bases sitting between them. This CDR3 comprises 12 residues. The CDR3 is CASSVWGNEQFF. As DNA, the CDR3 is TGTGCCAGTAGTGTGTGGGGGAATGAGCAGTTCTTC.

V usage is TRBV6-5 and J usage is TRBJ1-2; 7 nucleotides match TRBD1. The CDR3 has 14 amino acids. Germline V gene lookup returns CDR1 MNHEY and CDR2 SVGAGI. The ends lost 2 bases at V and 8 bases at J; junction bases unmatched: 8. CDR3 nucleotides: TGTGCCAGCAGTTACCGTCCGGAGGGGGCCGGCTACACCTTC. Protein product: CASSYRPEGAGYTF.

The V and J genes are TRBV29-1 and TRBJ1-2, with D maybe TRBD1 (6 bases). V dropped 5 bases and J dropped 4 bases, with 17 bases sitting between them. The CDR3 length is 14 residues. The germline V gene encodes CDR1 SQVTM and CDR2 ANQGSEA. The chain's CDR3 is CSVPPGGGVYGYTF. The CDR3 DNA reads as TGCAGCGTTCCCCCGGGGGGGGGCGTCTATGGCTACACCTTC.

The chain links TRBV19 to TRBJ1-1, with D hard to call. CDR3 length equals 11 residues. Per germline, CDR1 LNHDA and CDR2 SQIVND (reference sequence). The V gene lost 7 bases and the J gene lost 3 bases, with 6 bases spanning the gap. The CDR3 spells CASTLDTEAFF. The CDR3 nucleotides read TGTGCCAGTACCCTGGACACTGAAGCTTTCTTT. Full variable domain (outside the CDR3, taken from reference TRBV19 and TRBJ1-1): DGGITQSPKYLFRKEGQNVTLSCEQNLNHDAMYWYRQDPGQGLRLIYYSQIVNDFQKGDIAEGYSVSREKKESFPLTVTSAQKNPTAFYLCASTLDTEAFFGQGTRLTVV.

The chain recombines TRBV4-1 with TRBJ2-1, with D perhaps TRBD2 (6 bases). V lost 1 base to trimming and J lost 0 bases, with 10 bases between them. The length of the CDR3 is 16 residues. The germline V gene has CDR1 MGHRA and CDR2 YSYEKL. Here the CDR3 DNA reads TGCGCCAGCAGCCAAGGTGCGGGAAGCTCCTACAATGAGCAGTTCTTC. Translating it yields CASSQGAGSSYNEQFF.

The rearrangement uses TRBV19 and TRBJ2-3; no definite D call. The CDR3 consists of 14 residues. Germline V gene data show CDR1 as LNHDA and CDR2 as SQIVND (reference sequence). Deletions cut 6 bases from V and 0 bases from J, with 10 bases between. The CDR3, as DNA: TGTGCCAGTAGACCGAGACCGAGCACAGATACGCAGTATTTT. This gives the protein CASRPRPSTDTQYF. Full variable domain (missing parts from reference TRBV19 and TRBJ2-3): DGGITQSPKYLFRKEGQNVTLSCEQNLNHDAMYWYRQDPGQGLRLIYYSQIVNDFQKGDIAEGYSVSREKKESFPLTVTSAQKNPTAFYLCASRPRPSTDTQYFGPGTRLTVL.

This clone appeared a single time. Here the CDR3 DNA reads TGTGCCAGTACCCTCGGGACTACCTACAATGAGCAGTTCTTC. Residues: CASTLGTTYNEQFF. The chain carries TRBV3-1 (or the pseudogene TRBV3-2) and TRBJ2-1; 7 bases are shared with TRBD2. The CDR3 loop spans 14 amino acids. Losses at the gene ends were 9 bases for V and 2 bases for J; bases not matched to a gene: 7. Germline V lookup: CDR1 LGHDT, CDR2 YNNKEL (reference sequence).

The chain has TRBV10-3 and TRBJ1-1; 7 bases are a match to TRBD1. Germline CDR1 is ENHRY and CDR2 is SYGVKD. The CDR3 contains 12 residues. With V trimmed by 6 bases and J by 5 bases, 3 bases remained unmatched. The CDR3 nucleotides are TGTGCCATCAGAGTACAGGGGACTGAAGCTTTCTTT. The encoded protein is CAIRVQGTEAFF.

The CDR3 sequence: CASSLDPVHNEQFF. The CDR3 coding sequence is TGTGCCAGCAGCTTAGATCCCGTACACAATGAGCAGTTCTTC. The J gene is TRBJ2-1, the V gene TRBV7-2; D remains ambiguous. With 1 base removed from V and 5 bases from J, the gap between germline ends came to 9 bases. Looked up from germline, CDR1 is SGHTA and CDR2 is FQGNSA. This CDR3 comprises 14 residues.

The chain is built from TRBV5-1 and TRBJ1-1; TRBD1 is a possible D gene (6 bases). The CDR3 contains 15 residues. Trimming removed 6 bases at V and 1 base at J, with 16 bases between. The V gene's germline CDR1 is SGHRS and CDR2 YFSETQ. The CDR3 DNA reads as TGCGCCAGCACCCTCTTGGGGGCGCAGAACACTGAAGCTTTCTTT. Translation gives CASTLLGAQNTEAFF.